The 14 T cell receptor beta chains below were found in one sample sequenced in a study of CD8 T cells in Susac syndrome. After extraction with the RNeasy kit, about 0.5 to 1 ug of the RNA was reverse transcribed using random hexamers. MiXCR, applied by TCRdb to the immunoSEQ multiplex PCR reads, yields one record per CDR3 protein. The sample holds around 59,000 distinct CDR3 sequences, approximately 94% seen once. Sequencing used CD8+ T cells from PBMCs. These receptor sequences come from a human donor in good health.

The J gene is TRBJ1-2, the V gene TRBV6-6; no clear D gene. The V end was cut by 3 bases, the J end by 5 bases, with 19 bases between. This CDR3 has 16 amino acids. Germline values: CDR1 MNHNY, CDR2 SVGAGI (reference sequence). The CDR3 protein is CASSYSDPRGGYGYTF. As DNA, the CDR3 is TGTGCCAGCAGTTATTCGGACCCACGAGGAGGGTATGGCTACACCTTC.

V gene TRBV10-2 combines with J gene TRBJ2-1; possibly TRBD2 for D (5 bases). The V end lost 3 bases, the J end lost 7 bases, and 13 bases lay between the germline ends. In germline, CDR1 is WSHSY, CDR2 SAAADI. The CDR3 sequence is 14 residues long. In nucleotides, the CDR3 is TGCGCCAGCAGTGAAGGGCGCGAGGGAAATGAGCAGTTCTTC. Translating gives CASSEGREGNEQFF.

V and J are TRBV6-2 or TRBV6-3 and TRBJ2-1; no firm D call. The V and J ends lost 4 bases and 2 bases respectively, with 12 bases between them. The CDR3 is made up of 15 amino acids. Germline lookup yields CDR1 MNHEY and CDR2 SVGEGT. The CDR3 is CASSLRSSPYNEQFF. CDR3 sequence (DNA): TGTGCCAGCAGTTTAAGGTCCTCCCCCTACAATGAGCAGTTCTTC.

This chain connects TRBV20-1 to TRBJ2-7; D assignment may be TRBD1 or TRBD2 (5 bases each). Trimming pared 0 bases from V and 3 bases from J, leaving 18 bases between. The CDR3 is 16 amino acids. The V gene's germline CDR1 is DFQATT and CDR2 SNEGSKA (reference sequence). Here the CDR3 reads CSARDPIGTDFYEQYF. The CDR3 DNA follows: TGCAGTGCTAGAGATCCGATTGGGACGGATTTCTACGAGCAGTACTTC.

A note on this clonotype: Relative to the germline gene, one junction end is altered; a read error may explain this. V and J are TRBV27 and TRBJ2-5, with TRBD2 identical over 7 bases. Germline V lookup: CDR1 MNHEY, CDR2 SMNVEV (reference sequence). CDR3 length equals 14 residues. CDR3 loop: CASTRTGGIETRYF. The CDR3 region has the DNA TGTGCCAGCACCAGGACCGGGGGGATTGAGACCCGGTACTTC.

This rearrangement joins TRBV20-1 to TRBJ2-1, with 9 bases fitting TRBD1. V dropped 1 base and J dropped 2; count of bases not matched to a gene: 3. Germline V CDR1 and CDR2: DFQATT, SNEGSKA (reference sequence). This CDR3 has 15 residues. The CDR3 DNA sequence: TGCAGTGCTAGAGCACAGGGGGCCCCCTACAATGAGCAGTTCTTC. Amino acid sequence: CSARAQGAPYNEQFF.

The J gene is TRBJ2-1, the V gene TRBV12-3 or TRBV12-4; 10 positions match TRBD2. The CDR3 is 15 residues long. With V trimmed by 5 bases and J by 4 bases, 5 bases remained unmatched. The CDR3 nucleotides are TGTGCCAGCAGTAGGAGCGGGGGGGGGTACAATGAGCAGTTCTTC. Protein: CASSRSGGGYNEQFF.

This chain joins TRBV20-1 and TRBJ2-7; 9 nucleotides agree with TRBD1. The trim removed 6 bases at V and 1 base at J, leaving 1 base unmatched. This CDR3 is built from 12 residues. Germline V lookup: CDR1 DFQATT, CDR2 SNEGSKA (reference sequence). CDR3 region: CSAGTGSYEQYF. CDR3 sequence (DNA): TGCAGTGCCGGGACAGGGTCCTACGAGCAGTACTTC.

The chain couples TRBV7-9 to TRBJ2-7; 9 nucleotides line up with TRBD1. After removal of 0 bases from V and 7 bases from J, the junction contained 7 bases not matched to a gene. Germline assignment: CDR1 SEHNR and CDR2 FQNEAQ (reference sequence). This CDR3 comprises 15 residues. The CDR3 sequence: CASSLAGTGSSEQYF. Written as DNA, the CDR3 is TGTGCCAGCAGCTTAGCTGGGACAGGGTCGTCTGAGCAGTACTTC.

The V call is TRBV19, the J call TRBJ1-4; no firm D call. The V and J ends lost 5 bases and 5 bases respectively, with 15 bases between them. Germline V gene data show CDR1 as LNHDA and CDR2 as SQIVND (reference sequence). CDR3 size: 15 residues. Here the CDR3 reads CASSPSELRNEKLFF. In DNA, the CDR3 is TGTGCCAGTAGTCCCTCGGAGCTCAGGAATGAAAAACTGTTTTTT. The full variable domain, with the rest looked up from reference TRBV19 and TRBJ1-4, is DGGITQSPKYLFRKEGQNVTLSCEQNLNHDAMYWYRQDPGQGLRLIYYSQIVNDFQKGDIAEGYSVSREKKESFPLTVTSAQKNPTAFYLCASSPSELRNEKLFFGSGTQLSVL.

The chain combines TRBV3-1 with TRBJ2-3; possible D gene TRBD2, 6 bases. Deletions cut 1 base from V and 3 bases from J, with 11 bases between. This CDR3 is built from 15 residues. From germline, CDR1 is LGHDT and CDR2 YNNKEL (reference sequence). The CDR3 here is CASSQAGDFTDTQYF. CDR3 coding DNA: TGTGCCAGCAGCCAAGCTGGGGACTTTACAGATACGCAGTATTTT.

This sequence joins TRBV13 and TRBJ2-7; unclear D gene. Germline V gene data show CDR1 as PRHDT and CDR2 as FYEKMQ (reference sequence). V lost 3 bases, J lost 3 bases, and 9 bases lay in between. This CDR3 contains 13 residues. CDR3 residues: CASSLASNYEQYF. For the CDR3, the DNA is TGTGCCAGCAGCTTGGCCTCTAACTACGAGCAGTACTTC.

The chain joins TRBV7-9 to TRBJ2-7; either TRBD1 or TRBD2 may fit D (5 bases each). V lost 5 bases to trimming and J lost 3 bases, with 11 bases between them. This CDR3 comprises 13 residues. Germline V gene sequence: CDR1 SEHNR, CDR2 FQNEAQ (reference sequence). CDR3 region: CASSPRDVYEQYF. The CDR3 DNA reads TGTGCCAGCAGCCCGAGGGACGTCTACGAGCAGTACTTC.

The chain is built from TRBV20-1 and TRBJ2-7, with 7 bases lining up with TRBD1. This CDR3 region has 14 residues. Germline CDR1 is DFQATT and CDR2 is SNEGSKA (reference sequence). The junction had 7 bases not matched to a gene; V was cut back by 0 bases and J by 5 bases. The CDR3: CSARDFGTVDEQYF. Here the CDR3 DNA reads TGCAGTGCTAGAGATTTTGGGACAGTGGACGAGCAGTACTTC.